What follows is one T cell receptor beta chain and its context. Unmatched junction bases numbered 8, after V lost 5 bases and J lost 8 bases. The germline gives CDR1 MNHEY, CDR2 SVGAGI. CDR3 length: 13 residues. Donors were Caucasian adults residing in Nashville, Tennessee, USA. TCRdb's table, derived via immunoSEQ multiplex PCR, lists solely in-frame clones and lacks some. Among fewer than 3 million clones listed, roughly 92% were seen once. These data originate in a study of shared clonotypes between healthy human individuals. Study-wide context: Plates per donor: three CD4 naive, three CD4 memory, two CD8 naive, one CD8 memory.

The V call is TRBV6-5, the J call TRBJ1-2, with 7 positions matching TRBD1. The source of this sequence is a man younger than 35 in good health. Some clones in this sample may be carry-over from other donors' samples. The source material was naive CD4+ T cells from PBMCs. Subset here: CD45RA+ positively selected. CDR3 region: CASSQTGEQGYTF. The DNA for the CDR3 is TGTGCCAGCAGTCAAACAGGGGAGCAAGGCTACACCTTC.